The rows below give T cell receptor beta chains drawn from one sample of a study of OX40 agonist ivuxolimab in advanced cancers. Produced via immunoSEQ multiplex PCR; TCRdb's table is partial and in-frame only. In the table there are fewer than 80,000 clones, around 83% of which are singletons. Sequenced material: CD4+ or CD8+ T cells sorted from blood, taken in a trial of the OX40 agonist ivuxolimab. These TCRs come from an adult with an advanced solid tumor such as melanoma, head and neck, liver or kidney cancer. Both conserved end residues are part of each CDR3. The D gene is left open where the match is weak. Expanded clones get a size class; other rows say once, few or many, or leave the size out.

d_call	j_call	v_call	clone_size	cdr3_nt	cdr3_aa
TRBD2	TRBJ2-5	TRBV5-1	-	TGCGCCAGCAGCCGAGGCACTAGCGGGGGACAAGAGACCCAGTACTTC	CASSRGTSGGQETQYF
-	TRBJ2-1	TRBV5-1	-	TGCGCCAGCAGGACCAGTGAGGGGGGCCAGATTTACAATGAGCAGTTCTTC	CASRTSEGGQIYNEQFF
-	TRBJ1-1	TRBV10-3	-	TGTGCCATCAGTGTCGCAGAGGGCACTGAAGCTTTCTTT	CAISVAEGTEAFF
TRBD1	TRBJ2-3	TRBV25-1	-	TGTGCCAGCAGTGAATTGGGACAGGGCGTCACAGATACGCAGTATTTT	CASSELGQGVTDTQYF
TRBD2	TRBJ2-7	TRBV4-1	-	TGCGCCAGCAGCCGAGTAGCGGGGGCGGGTGGTGAGCAGTACTTC	CASSRVAGAGGEQYF
TRBD1	TRBJ2-7	TRBV28	once	TGTGCCAGCAGTACCCCGACAGGGTTCGTGTACGAGCAGTACTTC	CASSTPTGFVYEQYF
-	TRBJ2-5	TRBV18	-	TGTGCCAGCTCACTCATGAACAGGGAGGGAGAGACCCAGTACTTC	CASSLMNREGETQYF
-	TRBJ1-2	TRBV4-2	-	TGTGCCAGCAGCCAAGAAGGTAGCCGCGGCTACACCTTC	CASSQEGSRGYTF
-	TRBJ2-2	TRBV6-6	-	TGTGCCAGCAGGGGGGTAGGAGGGGAGCTGTTTTTT	CASRGVGGELFF
TRBD1	TRBJ1-1	TRBV11-3	-	TGTGCCAGCAGCTTAGAAGGACAGGGGGCGGCTGAAGCTTTCTTT	CASSLEGQGAAEAFF
TRBD2	TRBJ2-7	TRBV27	-	TGTGCCAGCAGTTACAATAGCGGGGGATTCTACGAGCAGTACTTC	CASSYNSGGFYEQYF
TRBD1	TRBJ1-1	TRBV6-5	-	TGTGCCAGCAGTTCCGCGGGACAGCCGAACACTGAAACTTTCTTT	CASSSAGQPNTETFF
-	TRBJ1-1	TRBV19	-	TGTGCCAGTAGTATCTCACTTGACATGGACACTGAAGCTTTCTTT	CASSISLDMDTEAFF
-	TRBJ1-4	TRBV5-1	-	TGCGCCAGCAGCATTAGTAAGGGTGAAAAACTGTTTTTT	CASSISKGEKLFF
-	TRBJ1-6	TRBV11-2	-	TGTGCCAGCAGCCTAGAAGCGGCAAACTCACCCCTCCACTTT	CASSLEAANSPLHF
-	TRBJ1-4	TRBV4-3	-	TGCGCCAGCAGCCAAGTCTTTATCAGGGGTCGAGGAGAAAAACTGTTTTTT	CASSQVFIRGRGEKLFF
-	TRBJ2-5	TRBV9	-	TGTGCCAGCAGCGTACCAGGGGCGGGAGAGACCCAGTACTTC	CASSVPGAGETQYF
-	TRBJ1-1	TRBV27	-	TGTGCCAGCAGTACCTCCAGGGGTAGAAACACTGAAGCTTTCTTT	CASSTSRGRNTEAFF
-	TRBJ2-6	TRBV14	-	TGTGCCAGCGGACTGGCCTCTGGGGCCAACGTCCTGACTTTC	CASGLASGANVLTF
-	TRBJ2-3	TRBV5-3	-	TGTGCCAGAAGCTACCGCCGTTCTTACTGTACAGATACGCAGTATTTT	CARSYRRSYCTDTQYF
-	TRBJ2-3	TRBV28	-	TGTGCCAGCAGTTCACAGGGATATCACACAGATACGCAGTATTTT	CASSSQGYHTDTQYF
-	TRBJ2-3	TRBV6-5	-	TGTGCCAGCAGTCTCCAAGGGGGGGAGGCAGATACGCAGTATTTT	CASSLQGGEADTQYF
TRBD2	TRBJ2-5	TRBV5-8	-	TGTGCCAGCAGCCAAACCGGGACTAGCGGGGGGCTTGAGACCCAGTACTTC	CASSQTGTSGGLETQYF
-	TRBJ1-4	TRBV7-2	-	TGTGCCAGCAGCTTATGGGGGTCTGAAAAACTGTTTTTT	CASSLWGSEKLFF
-	TRBJ1-2	TRBV7-9	-	TGTGCCAGCAGCCGCGGGGATGGCTACACCTTC	CASSRGDGYTF
-	TRBJ1-5	TRBV14	-	TGTGCCAGCAGCCTACCCGGGGGGGGCTGGGGAAACTATAGCAATCAGCCCCAGCATTTT	CASSLPGGGWGNYSNQPQHF
TRBD1	TRBJ2-7	TRBV6-6	-	TGTGCCAGCAGTTACGGGACAGGGGGTTCCTACGAGCAGTACTTC	CASSYGTGGSYEQYF
-	TRBJ1-1	TRBV18	once	TGTGCCAGCTCACTGGGGGGGCCCCCGGAGAACACTGAAGCTTTCTTT	CASSLGGPPENTEAFF
-	TRBJ1-1	TRBV10-3	-	TGTGCCATCAGTGACGAAGAGGGTAACACTGAAGCTTTCTTT	CAISDEEGNTEAFF
TRBD1	TRBJ2-3	TRBV11-2	-	TGTGCCAGCAGCTTAAGGGGGCCCCCCAGCACAGATACGCAGTATTTT	CASSLRGPPSTDTQYF
-	TRBJ2-2	TRBV6-5	-	TGTGCCAGCAGTGGTGGGGGCCATACCGGGGAGCTGTTTTTT	CASSGGGHTGELFF
-	TRBJ1-1	TRBV18	-	TGTGCCAGCTCGTCTACAGAGAACACTGAAGCTTTCTTT	CASSSTENTEAFF
-	TRBJ1-2	TRBV7-2	-	TGTGCCAGCAGCTTAGAACAGGGAGTTGGCTACACCTTC	CASSLEQGVGYTF
-	TRBJ2-1	TRBV5-4	-	TGTGCCAGCAGCTTGACGCAGCCTTACAATGAGCAGTTCTTC	CASSLTQPYNEQFF
-	TRBJ1-2	TRBV5-5	once	TGTGCCAGCAGCGTCGGACAGCTTGAGGTTGGCTACACCTTC	CASSVGQLEVGYTF
-	TRBJ2-7	TRBV6-1	-	TGTGCCAGCAGCAAACCAGGGGTTGGCGAGCAGTACTTC	CASSKPGVGEQYF
TRBD1	TRBJ1-6	TRBV28	-	TGTGCCAGCAGTTTGACAGGGGCATATAGCTCACCCCTCCACTTT	CASSLTGAYSSPLHF
TRBD1	TRBJ1-6	TRBV7-9	-	TGTGCCAGCAGCCGCGCTCCTGGGGACAGCTATTCACCCCTCCACTTT	CASSRAPGDSYSPLHF
-	TRBJ2-2	TRBV5-4	-	TGTGCCAGCAGCTTGGACAGGCGGAACACCGGGGAGCTGTTTTTT	CASSLDRRNTGELFF
TRBD2	TRBJ2-1	TRBV6-1	-	TGTGCCAGCAGTGAAAGGGCGGGGGGGCTTATTGAGCAGTTCTTC	CASSERAGGLIEQFF
-	TRBJ1-1	TRBV5-6	-	TGTGCCAGCCTGAGACCGCGAGGGAAGGATAACACTGAAGCTTTCTTT	CASLRPRGKDNTEAFF
-	TRBJ2-7	TRBV2	-	TGTGCCAGCAGTGAAGCGACCTACGAGCAGTACTTC	CASSEATYEQYF
-	TRBJ2-7	TRBV6-5	-	TGTGCCAGCAGTTACAAGGGGCCCCCCAGCTCCTACGAGCAGTACTTC	CASSYKGPPSSYEQYF
-	TRBJ2-3	TRBV18	-	TGTGCCAGCTCTCTCGGCCGGCCAGATACGCAGTATTTT	CASSLGRPDTQYF
-	TRBJ1-1	TRBV5-1	-	TGCGCCAGCAGCTTGGGGGAGGAAGGGGCGAACACTGAAGCTTTCTTT	CASSLGEEGANTEAFF
-	TRBJ2-7	TRBV11-2	-	TGTGCCAGCAGCTTAGCGGGACCTCTACCTCCCTACGAGCAGTACTTC	CASSLAGPLPPYEQYF
-	TRBJ2-1	TRBV7-3	-	TGTGCCAGCAGCTTGATAGGGAGGGAGCAGTTCTTC	CASSLIGREQFF
TRBD1	TRBJ1-4	TRBV11-2	-	TGTGCCAGCAGCTTCGGGACAGGGGGCGGTCGGACTAATGAAAAACTGTTTTTT	CASSFGTGGGRTNEKLFF
-	TRBJ2-3	TRBV7-7	-	TGTGCTAGCAGTCCGAGGCCAGCGGCAGATACGCAGTATTTT	CASSPRPAADTQYF
-	TRBJ1-5	TRBV19	-	TGTGCCAGTAGTCCGGGAATACAAGGGCCCCAGCATTTT	CASSPGIQGPQHF